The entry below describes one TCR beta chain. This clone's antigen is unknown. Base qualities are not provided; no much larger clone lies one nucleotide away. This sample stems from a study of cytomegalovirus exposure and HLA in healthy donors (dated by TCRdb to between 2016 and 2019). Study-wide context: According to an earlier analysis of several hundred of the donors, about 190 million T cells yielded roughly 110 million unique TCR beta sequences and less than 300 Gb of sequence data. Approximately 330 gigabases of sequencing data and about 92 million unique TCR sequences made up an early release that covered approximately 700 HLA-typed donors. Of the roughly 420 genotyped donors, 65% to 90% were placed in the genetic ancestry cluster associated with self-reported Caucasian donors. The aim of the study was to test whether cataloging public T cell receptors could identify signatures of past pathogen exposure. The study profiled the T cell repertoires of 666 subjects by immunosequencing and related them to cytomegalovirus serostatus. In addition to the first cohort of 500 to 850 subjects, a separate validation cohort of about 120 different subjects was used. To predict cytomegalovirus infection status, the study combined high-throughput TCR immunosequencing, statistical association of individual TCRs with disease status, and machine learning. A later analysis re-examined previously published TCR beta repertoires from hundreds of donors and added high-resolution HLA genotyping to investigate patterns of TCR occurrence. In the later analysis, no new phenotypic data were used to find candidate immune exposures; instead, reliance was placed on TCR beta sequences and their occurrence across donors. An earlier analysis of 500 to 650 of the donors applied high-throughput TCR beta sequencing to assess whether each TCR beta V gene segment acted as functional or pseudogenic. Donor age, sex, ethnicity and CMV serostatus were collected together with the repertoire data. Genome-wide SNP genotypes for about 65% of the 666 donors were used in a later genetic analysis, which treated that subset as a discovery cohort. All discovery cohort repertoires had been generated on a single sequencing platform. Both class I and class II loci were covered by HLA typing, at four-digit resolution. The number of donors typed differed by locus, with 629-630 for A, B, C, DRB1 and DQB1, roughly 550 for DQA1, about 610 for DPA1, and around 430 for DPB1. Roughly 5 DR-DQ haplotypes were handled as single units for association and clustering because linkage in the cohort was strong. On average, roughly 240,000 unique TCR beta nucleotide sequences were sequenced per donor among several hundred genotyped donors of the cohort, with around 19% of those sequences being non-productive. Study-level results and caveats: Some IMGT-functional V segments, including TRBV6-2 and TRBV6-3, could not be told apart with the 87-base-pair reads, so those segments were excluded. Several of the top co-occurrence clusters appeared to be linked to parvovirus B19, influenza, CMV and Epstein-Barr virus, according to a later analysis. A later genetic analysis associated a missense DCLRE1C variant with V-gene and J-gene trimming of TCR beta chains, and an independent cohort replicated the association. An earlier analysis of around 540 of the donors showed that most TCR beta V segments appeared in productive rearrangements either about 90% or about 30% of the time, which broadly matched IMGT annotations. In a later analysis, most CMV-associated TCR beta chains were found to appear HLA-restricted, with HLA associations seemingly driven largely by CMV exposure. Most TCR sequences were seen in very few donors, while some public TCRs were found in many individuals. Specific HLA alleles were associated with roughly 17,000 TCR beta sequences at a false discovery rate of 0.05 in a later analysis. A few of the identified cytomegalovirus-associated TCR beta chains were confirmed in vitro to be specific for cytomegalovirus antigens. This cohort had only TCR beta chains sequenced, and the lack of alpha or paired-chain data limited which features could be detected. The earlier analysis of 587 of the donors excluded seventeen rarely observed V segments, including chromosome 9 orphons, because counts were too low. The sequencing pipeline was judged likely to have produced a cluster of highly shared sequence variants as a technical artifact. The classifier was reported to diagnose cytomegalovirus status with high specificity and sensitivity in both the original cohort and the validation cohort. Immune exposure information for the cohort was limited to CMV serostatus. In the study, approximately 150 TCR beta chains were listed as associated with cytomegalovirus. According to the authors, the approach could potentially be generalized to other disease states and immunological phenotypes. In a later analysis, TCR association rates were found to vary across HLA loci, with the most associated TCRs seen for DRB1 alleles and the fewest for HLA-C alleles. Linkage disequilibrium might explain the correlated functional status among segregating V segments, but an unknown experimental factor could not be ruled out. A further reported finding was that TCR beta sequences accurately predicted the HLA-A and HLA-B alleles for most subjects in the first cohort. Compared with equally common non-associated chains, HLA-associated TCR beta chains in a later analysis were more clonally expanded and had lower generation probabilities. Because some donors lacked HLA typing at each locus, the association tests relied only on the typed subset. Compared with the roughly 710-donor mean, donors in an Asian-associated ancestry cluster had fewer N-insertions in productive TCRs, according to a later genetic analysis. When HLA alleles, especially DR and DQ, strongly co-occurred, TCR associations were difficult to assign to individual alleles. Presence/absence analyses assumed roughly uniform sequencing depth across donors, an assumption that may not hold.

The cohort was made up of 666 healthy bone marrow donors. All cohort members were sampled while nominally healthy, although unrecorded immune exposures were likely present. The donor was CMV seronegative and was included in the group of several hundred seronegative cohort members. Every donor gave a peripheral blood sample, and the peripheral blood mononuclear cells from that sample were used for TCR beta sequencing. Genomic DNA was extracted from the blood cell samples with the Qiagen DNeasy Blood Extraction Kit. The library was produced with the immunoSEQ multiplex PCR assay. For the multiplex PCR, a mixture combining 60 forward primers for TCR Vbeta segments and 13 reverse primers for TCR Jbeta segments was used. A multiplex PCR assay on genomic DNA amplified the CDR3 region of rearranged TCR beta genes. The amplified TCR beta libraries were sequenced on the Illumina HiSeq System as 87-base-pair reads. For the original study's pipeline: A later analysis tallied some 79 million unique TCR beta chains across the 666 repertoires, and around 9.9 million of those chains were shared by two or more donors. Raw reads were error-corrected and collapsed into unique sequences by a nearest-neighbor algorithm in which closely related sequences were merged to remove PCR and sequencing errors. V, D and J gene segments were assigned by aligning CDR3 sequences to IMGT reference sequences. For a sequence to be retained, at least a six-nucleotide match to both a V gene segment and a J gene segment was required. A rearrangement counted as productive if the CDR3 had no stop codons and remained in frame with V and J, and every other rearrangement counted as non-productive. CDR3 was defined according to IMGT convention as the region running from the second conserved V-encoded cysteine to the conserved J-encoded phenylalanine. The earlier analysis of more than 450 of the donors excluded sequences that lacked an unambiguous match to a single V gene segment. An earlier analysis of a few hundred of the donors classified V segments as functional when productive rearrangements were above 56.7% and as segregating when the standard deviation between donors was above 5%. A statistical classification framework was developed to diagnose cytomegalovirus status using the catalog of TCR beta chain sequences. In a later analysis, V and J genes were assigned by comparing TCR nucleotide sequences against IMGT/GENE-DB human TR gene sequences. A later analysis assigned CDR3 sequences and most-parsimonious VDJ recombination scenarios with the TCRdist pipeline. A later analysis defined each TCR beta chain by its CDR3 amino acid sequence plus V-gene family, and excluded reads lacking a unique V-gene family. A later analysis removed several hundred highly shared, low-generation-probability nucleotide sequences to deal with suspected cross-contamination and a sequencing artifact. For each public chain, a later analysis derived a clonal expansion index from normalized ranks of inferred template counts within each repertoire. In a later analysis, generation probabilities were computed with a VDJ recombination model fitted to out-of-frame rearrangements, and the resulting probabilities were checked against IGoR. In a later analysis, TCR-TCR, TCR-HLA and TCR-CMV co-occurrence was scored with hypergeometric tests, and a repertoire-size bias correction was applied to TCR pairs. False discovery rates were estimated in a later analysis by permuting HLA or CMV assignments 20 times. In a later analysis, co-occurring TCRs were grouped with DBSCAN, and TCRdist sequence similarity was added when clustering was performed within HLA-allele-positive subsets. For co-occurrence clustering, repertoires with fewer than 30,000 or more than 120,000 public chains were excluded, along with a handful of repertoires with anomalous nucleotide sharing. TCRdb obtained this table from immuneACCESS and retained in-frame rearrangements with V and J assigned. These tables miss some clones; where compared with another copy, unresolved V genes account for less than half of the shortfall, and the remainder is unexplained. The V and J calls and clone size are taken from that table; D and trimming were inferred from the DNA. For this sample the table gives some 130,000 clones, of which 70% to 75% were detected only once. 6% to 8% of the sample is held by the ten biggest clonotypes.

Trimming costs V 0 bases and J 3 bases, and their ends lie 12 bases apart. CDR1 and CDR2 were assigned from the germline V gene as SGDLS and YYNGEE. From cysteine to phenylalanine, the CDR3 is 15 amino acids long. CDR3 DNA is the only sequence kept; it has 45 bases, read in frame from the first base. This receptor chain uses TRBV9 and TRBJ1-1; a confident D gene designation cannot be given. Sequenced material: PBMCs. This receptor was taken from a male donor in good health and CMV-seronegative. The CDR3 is CASSVENFPDTEAFF. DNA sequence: TGTGCCAGCAGCGTAGAAAACTTCCCGGACACTGAAGCTTTCTTT.